Shown below are 2 T cell receptor beta chains from a single sample sequenced in a study of CD8+ T cells in alopecia areata. Extraction and reverse transcription of RNA yielded cDNA as the sequencing template. Produced via immunoSEQ multiplex PCR; TCRdb's table is partial and in-frame only. Of approximately 220,000 clones in the sample, about two fifths were seen once. Treatment indicated: oral pan-JAK inhibitor, 5-10 mg twice daily. The sequenced sample was CD4+ T cells sorted from blood, obtained around week 34, from a patient treated with tofacitinib. These receptors originate from a human donor with alopecia areata.

Here the CDR3 DNA reads TGTGCCAGCTCACCTTTTACGCCGGGACAGGACTTCGCTGGGGCCAACGTCCTGACTTTC. Residues: CASSPFTPGQDFAGANVLTF. The chain uses TRBV18 and TRBJ2-6; TRBD1 matches at 8 bases. V was clipped by 3 bases and J by 2 bases; unmatched bases: 15. CDR1 KGHSH and CDR2 LQKENI come from the germline V gene. This CDR3 is built from 20 residues.

The chain couples TRBV5-1 to TRBJ2-4, with D perhaps matching TRBD1 (5 bases). The V and J ends lost 0 bases and 9 bases respectively, with 16 bases between them. From germline, CDR1 is SGHRS and CDR2 YFSETQ. CDR3 length: 15 amino acids. CDR3 coding DNA: TGCGCCAGCAGCTTGGAGCAACACAGGCTCAGCATTCAGTACTTC. It codes for CASSLEQHRLSIQYF.